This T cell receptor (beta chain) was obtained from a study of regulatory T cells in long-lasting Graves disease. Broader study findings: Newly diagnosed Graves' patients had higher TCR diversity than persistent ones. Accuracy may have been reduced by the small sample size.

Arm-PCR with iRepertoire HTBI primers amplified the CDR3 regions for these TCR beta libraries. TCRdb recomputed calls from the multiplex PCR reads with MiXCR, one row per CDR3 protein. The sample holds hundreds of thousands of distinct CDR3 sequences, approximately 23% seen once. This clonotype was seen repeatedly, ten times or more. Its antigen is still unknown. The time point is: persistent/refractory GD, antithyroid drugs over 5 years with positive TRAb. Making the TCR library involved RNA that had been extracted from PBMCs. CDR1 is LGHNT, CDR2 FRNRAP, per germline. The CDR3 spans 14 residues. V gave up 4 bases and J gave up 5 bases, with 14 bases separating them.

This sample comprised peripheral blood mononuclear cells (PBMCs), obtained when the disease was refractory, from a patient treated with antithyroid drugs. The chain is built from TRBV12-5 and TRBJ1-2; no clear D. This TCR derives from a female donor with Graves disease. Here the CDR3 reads CASGSKHRGYGYTF. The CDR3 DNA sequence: TGTGCTAGTGGTTCCAAACACCGAGGGTATGGCTACACCTTC.